This T cell receptor (beta chain) was obtained from a study of human T cells and chemical hapten exposure. Broader study findings: There was no change with DPC sensitization in TCRs above 1 in 1000 frequency. Expanded TCR sets contained significantly more large CDR3 similarity clusters than controls.

Time point denoted: patch test 2, 6 weeks after DPC sensitization. Specified treatment: therapeutic diphenylcyclopropenone sensitization with weekly scalp DPC. MiXCR, run by TCRdb on the RACE reads, gives a single entry per CDR3 protein. The sample records nearly 85,000 distinct CDR3 sequences, roughly 12% being singletons. This CDR3 comprises 16 residues. V was clipped by 1 base and J by 5 bases, with 16 bases between them. The V gene's germline CDR1 is SGDLS and CDR2 YYNGEE. In its sample, this clonotype was seen a few times. What it binds is not known. Source: whole blood, taken in connection with sensitization to the hapten diphenylcyclopropenone (DPC). This TCR derives from a young man with alopecia areata. Some clones in this sample may be carry-over from other donors' samples. The chain uses TRBV9 and TRBJ2-1; D perhaps matches TRBD2 (6 bases). The CDR3 DNA follows: TGTGCCAGCAGCGTACTCGGAACTAGCCGCCACAATGAGCAGTTCTTC. Amino acids: CASSVLGTSRHNEQFF. Drawing the rest from reference TRBV9 and TRBJ2-1, the complete variable domain is DSGVTQTPKHLITATGQRVTLRCSPRSGDLSVYWYQQSLDQGLQFLIQYYNGEERAKGNILERFSAQQFPDLHSELNLSSLELGDSALYFCASSVLGTSRHNEQFFGPGTRLTVL.